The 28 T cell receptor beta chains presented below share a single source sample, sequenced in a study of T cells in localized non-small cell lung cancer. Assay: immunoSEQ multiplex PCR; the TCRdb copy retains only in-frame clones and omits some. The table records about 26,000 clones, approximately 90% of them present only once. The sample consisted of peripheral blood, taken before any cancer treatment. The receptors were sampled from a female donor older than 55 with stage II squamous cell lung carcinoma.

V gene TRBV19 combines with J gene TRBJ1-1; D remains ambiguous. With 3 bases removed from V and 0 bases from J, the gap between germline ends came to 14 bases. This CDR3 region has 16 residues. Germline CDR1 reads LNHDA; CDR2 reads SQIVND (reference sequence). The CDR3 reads CASSIRRLGMNTEAFF. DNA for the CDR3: TGTGCCAGTAGTATTCGGCGTCTGGGGATGAACACTGAAGCTTTCTTT.

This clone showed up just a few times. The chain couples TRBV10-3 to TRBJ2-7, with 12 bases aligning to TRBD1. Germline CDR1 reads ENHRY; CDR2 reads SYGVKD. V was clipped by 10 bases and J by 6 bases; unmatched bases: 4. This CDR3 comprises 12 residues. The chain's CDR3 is CATGTGGLEQYF. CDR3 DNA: TGTGCCACCGGGACAGGGGGCCTCGAGCAGTACTTC.

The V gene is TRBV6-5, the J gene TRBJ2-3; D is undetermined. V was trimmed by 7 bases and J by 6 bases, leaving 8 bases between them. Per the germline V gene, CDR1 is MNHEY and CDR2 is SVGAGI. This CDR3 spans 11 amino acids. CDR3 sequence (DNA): TGTGCCAGCACCTTGATGGATACGCAGTATTTT. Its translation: CASTLMDTQYF.

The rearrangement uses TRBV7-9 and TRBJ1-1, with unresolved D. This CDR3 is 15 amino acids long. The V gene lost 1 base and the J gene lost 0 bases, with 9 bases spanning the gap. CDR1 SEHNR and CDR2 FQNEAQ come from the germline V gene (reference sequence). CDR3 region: CASSLEAAMNTEAFF. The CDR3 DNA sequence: TGTGCCAGCAGCTTAGAGGCAGCCATGAACACTGAAGCTTTCTTT.

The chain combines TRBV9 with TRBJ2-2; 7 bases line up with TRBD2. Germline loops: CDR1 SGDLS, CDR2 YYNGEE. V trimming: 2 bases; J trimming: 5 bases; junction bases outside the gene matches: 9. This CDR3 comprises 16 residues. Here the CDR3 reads CASSVQSGAGTGELFF. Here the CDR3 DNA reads TGTGCCAGCAGCGTTCAATCGGGAGCGGGGACCGGGGAGCTGTTTTTT.

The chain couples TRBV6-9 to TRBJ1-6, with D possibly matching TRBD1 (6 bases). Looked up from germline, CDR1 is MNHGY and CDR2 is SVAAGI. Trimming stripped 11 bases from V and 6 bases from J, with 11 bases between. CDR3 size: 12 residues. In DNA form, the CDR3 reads TGTGCCGGAAGGACAGCTAATTCACCCCTCCACTTT. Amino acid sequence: CAGRTANSPLHF.

This CDR3 reads CASSLGAPRGWTDTQYF. DNA for the CDR3: TGTGCCAGCAGCTTAGGGGCCCCCAGGGGATGGACAGATACGCAGTATTTT. The chain carries TRBV7-2 and TRBJ2-3; possible D gene TRBD1, 6 bases. Trimming stripped 1 base from V and 3 bases from J, with 17 bases between. This CDR3 has 17 residues. The germline V gene has CDR1 SGHTA and CDR2 FQGNSA.

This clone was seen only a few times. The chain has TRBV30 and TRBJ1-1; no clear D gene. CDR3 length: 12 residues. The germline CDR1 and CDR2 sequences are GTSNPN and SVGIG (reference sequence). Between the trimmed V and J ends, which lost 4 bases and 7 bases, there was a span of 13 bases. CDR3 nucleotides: TGTGCCTGGATGAAGAGTGTAAGTGAAGCTTTCTTT. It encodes CAWMKSVSEAFF.

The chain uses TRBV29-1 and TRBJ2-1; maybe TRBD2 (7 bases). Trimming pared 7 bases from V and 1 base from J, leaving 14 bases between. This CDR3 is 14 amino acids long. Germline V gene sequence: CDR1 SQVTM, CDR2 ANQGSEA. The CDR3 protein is CSGGGGISYNEQFF. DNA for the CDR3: TGCAGCGGGGGAGGGGGGATTTCCTACAATGAGCAGTTCTTC.

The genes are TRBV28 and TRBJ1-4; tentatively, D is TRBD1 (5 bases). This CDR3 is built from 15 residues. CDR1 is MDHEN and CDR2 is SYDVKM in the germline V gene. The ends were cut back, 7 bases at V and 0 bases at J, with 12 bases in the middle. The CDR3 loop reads CASTPAGPTNEKLFF. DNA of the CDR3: TGTGCCAGCACCCCCGCGGGGCCAACTAATGAAAAACTGTTTTTT.

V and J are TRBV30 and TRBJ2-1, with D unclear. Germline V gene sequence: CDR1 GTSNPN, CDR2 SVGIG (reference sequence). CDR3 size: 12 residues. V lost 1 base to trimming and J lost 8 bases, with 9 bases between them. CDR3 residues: CAWSAESDEQFF. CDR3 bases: TGTGCCTGGAGTGCCGAATCCGATGAGCAGTTCTTC.

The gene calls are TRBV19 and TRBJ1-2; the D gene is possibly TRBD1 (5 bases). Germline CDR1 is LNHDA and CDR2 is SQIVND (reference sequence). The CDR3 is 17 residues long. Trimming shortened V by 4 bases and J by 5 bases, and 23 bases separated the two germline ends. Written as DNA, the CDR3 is TGTGCCAGTAGTACACTCCGGGACGGCGTCTCCATTTATGGCTACACCTTC. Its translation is CASSTLRDGVSIYGYTF.

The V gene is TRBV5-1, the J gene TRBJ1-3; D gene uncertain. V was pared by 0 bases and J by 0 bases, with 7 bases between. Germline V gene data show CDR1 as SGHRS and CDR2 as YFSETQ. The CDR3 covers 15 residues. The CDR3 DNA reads TGCGCCAGCAGCTTGGGGAGGACCTCTGGAAACACCATATATTTT. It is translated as CASSLGRTSGNTIYF. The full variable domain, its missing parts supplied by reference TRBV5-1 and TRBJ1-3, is KAGVTQTPRYLIKTRGQQVTLSCSPISGHRSVSWYQQTPGQGLQFLFEYFSETQRNKGNFPGRFSGRQFSNSRSEMNVSTLELGDSALYLCASSLGRTSGNTIYFGEGSWLTVV.

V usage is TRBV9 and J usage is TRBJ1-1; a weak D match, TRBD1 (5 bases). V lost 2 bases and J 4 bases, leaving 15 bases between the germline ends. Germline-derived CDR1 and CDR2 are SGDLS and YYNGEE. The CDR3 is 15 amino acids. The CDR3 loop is CASSVAPGLGTEAFF. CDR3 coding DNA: TGTGCCAGCAGCGTGGCCCCAGGGTTGGGCACTGAAGCTTTCTTT.

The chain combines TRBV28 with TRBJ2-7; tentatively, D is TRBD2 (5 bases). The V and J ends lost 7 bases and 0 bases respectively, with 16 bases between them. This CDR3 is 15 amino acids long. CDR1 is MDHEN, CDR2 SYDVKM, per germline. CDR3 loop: CASISSQLDSYEQYF. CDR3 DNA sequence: TGTGCCAGCATCTCCTCACAACTAGACTCCTACGAGCAGTACTTC.

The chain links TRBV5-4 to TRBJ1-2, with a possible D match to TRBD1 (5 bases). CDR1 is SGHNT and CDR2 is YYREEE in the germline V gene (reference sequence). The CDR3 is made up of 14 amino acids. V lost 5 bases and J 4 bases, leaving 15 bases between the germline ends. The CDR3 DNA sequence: TGTGCCAGCAGAGCCGCGGGGGGGAGCTATGGCTACACCTTC. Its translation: CASRAAGGSYGYTF.

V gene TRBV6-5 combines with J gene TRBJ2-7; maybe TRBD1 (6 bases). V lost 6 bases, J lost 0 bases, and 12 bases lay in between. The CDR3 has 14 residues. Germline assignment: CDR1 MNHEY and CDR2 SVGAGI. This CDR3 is CASSRTGSSYEQYF. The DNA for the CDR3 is TGTGCCAGCAGCCGCACAGGGTCCTCCTACGAGCAGTACTTC.

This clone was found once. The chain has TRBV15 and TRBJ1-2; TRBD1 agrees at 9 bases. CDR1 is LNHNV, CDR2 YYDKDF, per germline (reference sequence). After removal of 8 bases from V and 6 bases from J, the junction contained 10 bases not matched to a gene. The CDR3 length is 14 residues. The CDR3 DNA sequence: TGTGCCACCCTCGAAAGGGGGACAGGGAATGGCTACACCTTC. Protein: CATLERGTGNGYTF. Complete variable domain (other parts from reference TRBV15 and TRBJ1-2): DAMVIQNPRYQVTQFGKPVTLSCSQTLNHNVMYWYQQKSSQAPKLLFHYYDKDFNNEADTPDNFQSRRPNTSFCFLDIRSPGLGDTAMYLCATLERGTGNGYTFGSGTRLTVV.

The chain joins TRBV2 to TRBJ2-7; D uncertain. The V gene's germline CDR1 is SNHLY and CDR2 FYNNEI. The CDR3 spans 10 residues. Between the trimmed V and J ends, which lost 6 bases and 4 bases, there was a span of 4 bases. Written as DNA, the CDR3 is TGTGCCAGCAGCCTATACGAGCAGTACTTC. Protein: CASSLYEQYF. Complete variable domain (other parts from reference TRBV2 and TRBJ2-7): EPEVTQTPSHQVTQMGQEVILRCVPISNHLYFYWYRQILGQKVEFLVSFYNNEISEKSEIFDDQFSVERPDGSNFTLKIRSTKLEDSAMYFCASSLYEQYFGPGTRLTVT.

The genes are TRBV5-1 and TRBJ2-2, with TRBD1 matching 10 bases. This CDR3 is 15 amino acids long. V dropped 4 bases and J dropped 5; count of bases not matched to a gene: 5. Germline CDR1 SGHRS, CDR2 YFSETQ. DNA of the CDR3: TGCGCCAGCAGCCCGACAGGGGGCAATACCGGGGAGCTGTTTTTT. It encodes CASSPTGGNTGELFF.

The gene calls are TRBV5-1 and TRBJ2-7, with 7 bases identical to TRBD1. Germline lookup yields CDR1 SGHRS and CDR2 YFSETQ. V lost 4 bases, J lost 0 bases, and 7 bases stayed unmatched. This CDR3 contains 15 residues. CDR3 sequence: CASSRQGFSSYEQYF. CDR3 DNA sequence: TGCGCCAGCAGCCGACAGGGATTCAGCTCCTACGAGCAGTACTTC. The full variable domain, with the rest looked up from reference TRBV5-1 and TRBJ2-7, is KAGVTQTPRYLIKTRGQQVTLSCSPISGHRSVSWYQQTPGQGLQFLFEYFSETQRNKGNFPGRFSGRQFSNSRSEMNVSTLELGDSALYLCASSRQGFSSYEQYFGPGTRLTVT.

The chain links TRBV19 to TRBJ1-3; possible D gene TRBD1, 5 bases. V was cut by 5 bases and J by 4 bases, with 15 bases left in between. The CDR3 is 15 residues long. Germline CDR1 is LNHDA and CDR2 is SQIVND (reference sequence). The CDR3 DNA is TGTGCCAGTAGTTTCCCGCCGGGGCACGGAAACACCATATATTTT. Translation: CASSFPPGHGNTIYF.

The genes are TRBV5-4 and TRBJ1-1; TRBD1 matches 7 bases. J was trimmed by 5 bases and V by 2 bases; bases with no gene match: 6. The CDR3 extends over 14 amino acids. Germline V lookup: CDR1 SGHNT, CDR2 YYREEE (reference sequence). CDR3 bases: TGTGCCAGCAGCTTCAAGACAGGGATAACTGAAGCTTTCTTT. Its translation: CASSFKTGITEAFF.

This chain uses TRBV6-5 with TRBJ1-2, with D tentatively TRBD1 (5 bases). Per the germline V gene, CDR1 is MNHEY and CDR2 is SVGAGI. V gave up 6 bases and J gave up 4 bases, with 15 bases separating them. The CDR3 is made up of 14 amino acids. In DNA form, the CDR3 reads TGTGCCAGCAGAATTACAACAGGCTTCTATGGCTACACCTTC. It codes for CASRITTGFYGYTF.

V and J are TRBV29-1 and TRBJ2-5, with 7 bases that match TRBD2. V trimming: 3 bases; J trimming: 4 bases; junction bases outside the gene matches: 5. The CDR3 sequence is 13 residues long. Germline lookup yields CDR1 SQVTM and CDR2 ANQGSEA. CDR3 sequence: CSVEWEGRETQYF. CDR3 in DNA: TGCAGCGTTGAGTGGGAGGGTAGAGAGACCCAGTACTTC.

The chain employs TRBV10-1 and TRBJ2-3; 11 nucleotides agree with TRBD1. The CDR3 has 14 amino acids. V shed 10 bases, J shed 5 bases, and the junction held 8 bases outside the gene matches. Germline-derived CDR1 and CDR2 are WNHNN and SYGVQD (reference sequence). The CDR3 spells CAIQDRGRLDTQYF. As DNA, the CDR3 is TGCGCCATTCAGGACAGGGGGCGCTTAGATACGCAGTATTTT.

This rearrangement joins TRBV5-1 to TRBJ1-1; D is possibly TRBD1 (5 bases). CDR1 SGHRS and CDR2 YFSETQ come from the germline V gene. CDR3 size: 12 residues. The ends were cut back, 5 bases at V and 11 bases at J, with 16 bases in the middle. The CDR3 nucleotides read TGCGCCAGCAGTCTCCGGGGGGAGCTGGCTTTCTTT. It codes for CASSLRGELAFF.

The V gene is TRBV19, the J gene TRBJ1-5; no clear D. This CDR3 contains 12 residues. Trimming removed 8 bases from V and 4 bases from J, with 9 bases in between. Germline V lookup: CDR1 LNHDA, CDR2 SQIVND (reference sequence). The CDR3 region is CASSSPNQPQHF. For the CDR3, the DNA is TGTGCCAGTTCCAGCCCTAATCAGCCCCAGCATTTT.